This T cell receptor (beta chain) was captured by sequencing in a study of T-cell reconstitution after alpha-beta-depleted transplantation in children. Unique molecular identifiers were incorporated when the TCRbeta library was constructed. TCRdb redid the calling of the PCR reads with MiXCR, one entry per CDR3 protein. The sample yields 900,000 or so distinct CDR3 sequences, approximately 15% seen once. Study-level results: From newly produced T cells came most of the T-cell counts and diversity one year after transplant.

J gave up 4 bases and V 6 bases, and 6 bases lay outside the gene matches. Per the germline V gene, CDR1 is SNHLY and CDR2 is FYNNEI. This CDR3 has 14 amino acids. This clonotype was counted a few times. What it recognizes is unknown. Specimen: PBMCs, mostly from graft donor cells, collected 360 days after TCRalphabeta/CD19-depleted stem cell transplant. The clonotype was recovered from a male patient between 5 and 17 years old who had a stem cell transplant for acute lymphoblastic leukemia, so the T cells may come from the graft donor. J is TRBJ1-2 and V is TRBV2; 9 bases map to TRBD1. The CDR3, as DNA: TGTGCCAGCAGCTCCGGGACAGGGACCTATGGCTACACCTTC. Protein: CASSSGTGTYGYTF.